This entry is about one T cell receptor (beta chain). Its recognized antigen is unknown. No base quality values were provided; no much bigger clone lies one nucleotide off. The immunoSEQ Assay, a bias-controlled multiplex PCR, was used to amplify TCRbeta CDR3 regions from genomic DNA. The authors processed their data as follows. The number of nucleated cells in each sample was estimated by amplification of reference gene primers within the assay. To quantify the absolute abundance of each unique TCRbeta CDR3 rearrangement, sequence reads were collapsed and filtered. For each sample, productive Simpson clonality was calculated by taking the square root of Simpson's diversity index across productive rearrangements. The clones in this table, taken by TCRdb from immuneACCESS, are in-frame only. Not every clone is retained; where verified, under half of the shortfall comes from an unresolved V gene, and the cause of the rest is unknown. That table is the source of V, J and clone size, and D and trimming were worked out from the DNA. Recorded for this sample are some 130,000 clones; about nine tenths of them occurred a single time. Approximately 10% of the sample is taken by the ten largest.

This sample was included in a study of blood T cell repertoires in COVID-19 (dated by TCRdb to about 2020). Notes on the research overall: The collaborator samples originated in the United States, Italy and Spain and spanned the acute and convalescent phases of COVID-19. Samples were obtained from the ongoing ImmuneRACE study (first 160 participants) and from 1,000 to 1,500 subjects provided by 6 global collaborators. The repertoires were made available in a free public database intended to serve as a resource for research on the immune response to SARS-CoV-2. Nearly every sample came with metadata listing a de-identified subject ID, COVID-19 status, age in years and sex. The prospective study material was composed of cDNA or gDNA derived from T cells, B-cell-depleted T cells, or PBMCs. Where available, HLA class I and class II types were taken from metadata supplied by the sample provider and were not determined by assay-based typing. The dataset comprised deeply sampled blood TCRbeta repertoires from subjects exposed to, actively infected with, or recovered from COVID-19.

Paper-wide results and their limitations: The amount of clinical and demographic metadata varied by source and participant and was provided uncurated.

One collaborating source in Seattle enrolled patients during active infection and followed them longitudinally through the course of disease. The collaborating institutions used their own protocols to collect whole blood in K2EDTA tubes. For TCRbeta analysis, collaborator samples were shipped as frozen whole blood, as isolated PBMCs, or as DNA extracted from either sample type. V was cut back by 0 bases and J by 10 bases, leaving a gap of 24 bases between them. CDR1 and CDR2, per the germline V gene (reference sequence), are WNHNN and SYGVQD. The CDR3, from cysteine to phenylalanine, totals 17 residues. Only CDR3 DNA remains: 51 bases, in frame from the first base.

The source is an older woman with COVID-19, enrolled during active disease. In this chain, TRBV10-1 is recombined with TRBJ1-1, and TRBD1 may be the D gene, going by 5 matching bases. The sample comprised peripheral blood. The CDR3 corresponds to CASSESRGDHLRRGAFF. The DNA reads TGCGCCAGCAGTGAGTCCCGCGGGGACCACCTCCGTCGTGGAGCTTTCTTT.